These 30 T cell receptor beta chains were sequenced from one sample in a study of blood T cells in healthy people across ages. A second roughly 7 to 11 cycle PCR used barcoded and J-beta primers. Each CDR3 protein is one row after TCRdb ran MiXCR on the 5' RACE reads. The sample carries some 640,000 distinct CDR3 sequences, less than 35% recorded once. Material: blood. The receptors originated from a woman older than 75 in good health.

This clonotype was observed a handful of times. CDR3 DNA sequence: TGCAGCGTTGTCTGGGGTTCCGGGCTCAACACTGAAGCTTTCTTT. Protein product: CSVVWGSGLNTEAFF. The chain uses TRBV29-1 and TRBJ1-1; D unclear. The CDR3 totals 15 residues. V lost 4 bases, J lost 2 bases, and 17 bases lay in between. Germline loops: CDR1 SQVTM, CDR2 ANQGSEA.

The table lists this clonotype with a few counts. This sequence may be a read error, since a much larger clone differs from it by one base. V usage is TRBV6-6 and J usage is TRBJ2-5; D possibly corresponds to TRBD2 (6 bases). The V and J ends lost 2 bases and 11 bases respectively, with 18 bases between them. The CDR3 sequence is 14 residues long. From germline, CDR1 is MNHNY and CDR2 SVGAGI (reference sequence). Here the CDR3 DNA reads TGTGCCAGCAGTTACCACAAACCGGGGGAAGAGCAGTACTTC. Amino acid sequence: CASSYHKPGEEQYF.

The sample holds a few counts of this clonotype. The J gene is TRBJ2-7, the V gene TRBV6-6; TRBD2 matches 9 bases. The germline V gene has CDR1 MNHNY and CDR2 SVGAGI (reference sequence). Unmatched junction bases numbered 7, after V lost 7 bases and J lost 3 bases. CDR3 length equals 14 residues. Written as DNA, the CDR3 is TGTGCCAGCACAAGGTCTAGCGGGGTCTACGAGCAGTACTTC. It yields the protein CASTRSSGVYEQYF.

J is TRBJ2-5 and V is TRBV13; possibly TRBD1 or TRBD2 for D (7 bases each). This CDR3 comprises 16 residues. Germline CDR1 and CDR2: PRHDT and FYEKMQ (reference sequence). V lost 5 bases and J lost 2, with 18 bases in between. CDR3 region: CASSPQGGEGQETQYF. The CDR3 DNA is TGTGCCAGCAGCCCCCAGGGGGGGGAGGGGCAAGAGACCCAGTACTTC. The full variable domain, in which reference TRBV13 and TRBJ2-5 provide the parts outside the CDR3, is AAGVIQSPRHLIKEKRETATLKCYPIPRHDTVYWYQQGPGQDPQFLISFYEKMQSDKGSIPDRFSAQQFSDYHSELNMSSLELGDSALYFCASSPQGGEGQETQYFGPGTRLLVL.

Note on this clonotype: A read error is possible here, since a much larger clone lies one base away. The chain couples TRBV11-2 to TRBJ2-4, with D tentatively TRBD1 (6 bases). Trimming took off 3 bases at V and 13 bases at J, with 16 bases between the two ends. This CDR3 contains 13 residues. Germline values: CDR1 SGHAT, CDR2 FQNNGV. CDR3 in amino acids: CASSLNRANEQYF. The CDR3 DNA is TGTGCCAGCAGCTTGAACAGGGCAAATGAGCAGTACTTC.

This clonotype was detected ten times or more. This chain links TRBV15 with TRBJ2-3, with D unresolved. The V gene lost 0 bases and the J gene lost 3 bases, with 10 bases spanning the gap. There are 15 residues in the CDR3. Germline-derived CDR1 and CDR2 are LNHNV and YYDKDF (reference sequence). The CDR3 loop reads CATSREPVRTDTQYF. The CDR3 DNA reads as TGTGCCACCAGCAGAGAGCCGGTACGAACAGATACGCAGTATTTT.

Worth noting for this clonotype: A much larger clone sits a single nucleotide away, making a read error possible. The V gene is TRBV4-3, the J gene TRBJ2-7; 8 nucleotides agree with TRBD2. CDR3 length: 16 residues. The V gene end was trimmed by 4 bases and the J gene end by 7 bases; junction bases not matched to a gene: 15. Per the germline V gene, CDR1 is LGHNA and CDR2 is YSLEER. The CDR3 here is CASSPGGAPLDNEQYF. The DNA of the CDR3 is TGCGCCAGCAGCCCGGGGGGGGCCCCTTTAGACAATGAGCAGTACTTC.

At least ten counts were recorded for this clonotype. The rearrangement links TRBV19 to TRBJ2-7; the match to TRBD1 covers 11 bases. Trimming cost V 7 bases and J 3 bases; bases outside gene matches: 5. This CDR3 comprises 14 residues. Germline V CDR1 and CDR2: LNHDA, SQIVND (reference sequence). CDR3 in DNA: TGTGCCAGTAAATCGGGGACAGGGGGCTACGAGCAGTACTTC. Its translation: CASKSGTGGYEQYF. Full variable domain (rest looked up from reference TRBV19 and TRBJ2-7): DGGITQSPKYLFRKEGQNVTLSCEQNLNHDAMYWYRQDPGQGLRLIYYSQIVNDFQKGDIAEGYSVSREKKESFPLTVTSAQKNPTAFYLCASKSGTGGYEQYFGPGTRLTVT.

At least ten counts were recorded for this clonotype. The CDR3 spells CASSPSANYGYTF. For the CDR3, the DNA is TGTGCCAGCTCTCCTAGCGCTAACTATGGCTACACCTTC. The chain uses TRBV6-1 and TRBJ1-2; no firm D call. The CDR3 sequence is 13 residues long. Looked up from germline, CDR1 is MNHNS and CDR2 is SASEGT. The V and J ends lost 8 bases and 0 bases respectively, with 10 bases between them.

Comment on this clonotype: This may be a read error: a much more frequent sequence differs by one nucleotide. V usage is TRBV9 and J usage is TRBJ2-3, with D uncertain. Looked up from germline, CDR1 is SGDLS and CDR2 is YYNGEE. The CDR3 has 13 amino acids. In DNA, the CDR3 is TGTGCCAGCAGCGGTTCAAGCACAGATACGCGGTATTTT. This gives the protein CASSGSSTDTRYF.

CDR3 DNA sequence: TGTGCCAGCAGTTTTTCCGGACTAGCTGGAAATGAGCAGTACTTC. Translated: CASSFSGLAGNEQYF. This rearrangement joins TRBV6-2 or TRBV6-3 to TRBJ2-5; 8 bases agree with TRBD2. The germline V gene encodes CDR1 MNHEY and CDR2 SVGEGT. Trimming at V came to 4 bases and at J to 11 bases, leaving 15 bases not matched to a gene. The CDR3 runs to 15 residues.

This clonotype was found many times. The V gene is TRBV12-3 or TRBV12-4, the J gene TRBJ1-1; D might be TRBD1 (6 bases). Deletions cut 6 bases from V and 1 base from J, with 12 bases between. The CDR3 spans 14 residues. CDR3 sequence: CASRPSTGNTEAFF. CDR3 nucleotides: TGTGCCAGCAGACCCTCGACAGGGAACACTGAAGCTTTCTTT.

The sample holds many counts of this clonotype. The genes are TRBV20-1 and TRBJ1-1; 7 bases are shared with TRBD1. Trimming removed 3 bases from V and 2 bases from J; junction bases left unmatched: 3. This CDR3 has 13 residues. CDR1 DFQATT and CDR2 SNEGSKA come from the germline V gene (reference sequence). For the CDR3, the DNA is TGCAGTGCTAGGACAGGGCGTAACACTGAAGCTTTCTTT. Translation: CSARTGRNTEAFF.

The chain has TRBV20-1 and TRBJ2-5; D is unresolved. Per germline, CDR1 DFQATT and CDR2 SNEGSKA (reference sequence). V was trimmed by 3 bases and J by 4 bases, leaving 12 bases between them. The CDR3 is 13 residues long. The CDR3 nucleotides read TGCAGTGCTAGGCCCCTGGGCGGAGAGACCCAGTACTTC. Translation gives CSARPLGGETQYF.

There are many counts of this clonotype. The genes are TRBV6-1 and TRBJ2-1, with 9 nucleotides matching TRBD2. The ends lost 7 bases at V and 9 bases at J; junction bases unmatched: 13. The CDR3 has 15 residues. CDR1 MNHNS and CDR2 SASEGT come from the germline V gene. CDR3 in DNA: TGTGCCAGCACCTCGGGGCGGGGGGGCCTTCCTGAGCAGTTCTTC. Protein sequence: CASTSGRGGLPEQFF.

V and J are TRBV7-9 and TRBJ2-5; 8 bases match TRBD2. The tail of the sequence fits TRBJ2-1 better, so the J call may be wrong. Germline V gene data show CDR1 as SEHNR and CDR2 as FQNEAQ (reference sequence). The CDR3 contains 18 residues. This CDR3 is CASSLEWTSRAHQETQFF. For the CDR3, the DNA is TGTGCCAGCAGCTTAGAGTGGACTAGCAGGGCCCACCAAGAGACCCAGTTCTTC.

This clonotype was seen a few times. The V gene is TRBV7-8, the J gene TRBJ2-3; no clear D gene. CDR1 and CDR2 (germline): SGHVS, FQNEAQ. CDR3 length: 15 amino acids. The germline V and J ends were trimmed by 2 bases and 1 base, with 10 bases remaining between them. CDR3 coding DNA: TGTGCCAGCAGCTTATCGCCGACCCGCACAGATACGCAGTATTTT. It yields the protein CASSLSPTRTDTQYF.

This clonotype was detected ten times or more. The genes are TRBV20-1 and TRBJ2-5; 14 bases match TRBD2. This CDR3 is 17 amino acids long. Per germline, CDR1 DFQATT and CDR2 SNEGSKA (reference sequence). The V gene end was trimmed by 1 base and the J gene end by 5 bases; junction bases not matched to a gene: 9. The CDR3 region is CSARGLAGGIRSETQYF. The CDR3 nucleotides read TGCAGTGCTAGAGGACTAGCGGGGGGGATCCGGAGCGAGACCCAGTACTTC.

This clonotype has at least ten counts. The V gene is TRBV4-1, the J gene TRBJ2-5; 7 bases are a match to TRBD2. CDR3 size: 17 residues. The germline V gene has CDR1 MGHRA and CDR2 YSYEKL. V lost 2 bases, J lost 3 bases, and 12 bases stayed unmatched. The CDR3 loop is CASSQLQAGEYEETQYF. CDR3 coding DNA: TGCGCCAGCAGCCAACTACAGGCGGGGGAGTACGAAGAGACCCAGTACTTC.

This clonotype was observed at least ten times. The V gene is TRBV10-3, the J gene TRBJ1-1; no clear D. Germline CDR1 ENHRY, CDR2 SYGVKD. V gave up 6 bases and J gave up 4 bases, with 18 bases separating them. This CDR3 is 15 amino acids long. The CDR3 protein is CAISDGSGQFTEAFF. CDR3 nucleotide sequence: TGTGCCATCAGCGATGGGTCCGGCCAGTTCACTGAAGCTTTCTTT.

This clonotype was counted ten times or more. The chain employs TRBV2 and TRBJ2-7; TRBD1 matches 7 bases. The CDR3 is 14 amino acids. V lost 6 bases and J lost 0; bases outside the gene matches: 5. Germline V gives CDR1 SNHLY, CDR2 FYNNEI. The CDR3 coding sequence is TGTGCCAGCAGCAGGGACAGAAGCTCCTACGAGCAGTACTTC. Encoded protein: CASSRDRSSYEQYF.

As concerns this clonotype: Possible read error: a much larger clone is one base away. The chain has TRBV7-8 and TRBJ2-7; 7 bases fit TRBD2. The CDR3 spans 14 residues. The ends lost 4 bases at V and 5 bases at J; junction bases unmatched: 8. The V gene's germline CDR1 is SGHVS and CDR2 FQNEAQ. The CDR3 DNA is TGTGCCAGCAGCTGGGGCGGGAGAAGGAACGAGCAGTACTTC. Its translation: CASSWGGRRNEQYF.

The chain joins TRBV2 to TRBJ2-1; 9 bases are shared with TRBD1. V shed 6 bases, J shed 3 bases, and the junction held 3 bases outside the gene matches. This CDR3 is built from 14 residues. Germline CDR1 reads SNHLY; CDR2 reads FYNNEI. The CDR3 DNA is TGTGCCAGCAGGGGGGACAGGGTCTACAATGAGCAGTTCTTC. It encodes CASRGDRVYNEQFF.

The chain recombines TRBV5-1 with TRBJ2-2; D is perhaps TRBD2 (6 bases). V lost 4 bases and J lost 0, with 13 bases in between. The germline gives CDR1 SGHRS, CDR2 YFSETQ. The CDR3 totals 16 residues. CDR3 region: CASSDRGGANTGELFF. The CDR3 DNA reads TGCGCCAGCAGCGACCGTGGAGGGGCGAACACCGGGGAGCTGTTTTTT.

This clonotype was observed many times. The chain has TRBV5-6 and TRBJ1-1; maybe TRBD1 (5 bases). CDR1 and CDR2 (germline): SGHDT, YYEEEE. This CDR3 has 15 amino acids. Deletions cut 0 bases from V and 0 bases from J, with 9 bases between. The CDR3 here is CASSLVGLLNTEAFF. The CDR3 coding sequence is TGTGCCAGCAGCTTGGTGGGACTTTTGAACACTGAAGCTTTCTTT.

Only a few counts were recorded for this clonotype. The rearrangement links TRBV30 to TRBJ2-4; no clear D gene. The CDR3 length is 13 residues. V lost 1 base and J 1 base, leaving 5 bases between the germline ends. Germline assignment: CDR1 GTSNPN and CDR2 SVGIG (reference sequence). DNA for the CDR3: TGTGCCTGGAGTGCCCGGGCCAAAAACATTCAGTACTTC. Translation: CAWSARAKNIQYF.

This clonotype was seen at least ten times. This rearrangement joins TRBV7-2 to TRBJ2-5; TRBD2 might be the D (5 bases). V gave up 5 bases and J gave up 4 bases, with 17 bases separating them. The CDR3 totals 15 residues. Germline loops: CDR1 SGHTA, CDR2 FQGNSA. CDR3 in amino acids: CASSQATTGSETQYF. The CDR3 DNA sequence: TGTGCCAGCAGCCAAGCGACGACGGGATCAGAGACCCAGTACTTC.

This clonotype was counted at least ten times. The CDR3 reads CASTGGINEQFF. CDR3 nucleotides: TGTGCCAGCACCGGGGGTATCAATGAGCAGTTCTTC. V and J are TRBV2 and TRBJ2-1, with a possible D match to TRBD2 (6 bases). The CDR3 sequence is 12 residues long. Between the trimmed V and J ends, which lost 7 bases and 6 bases, there was a span of 10 bases. Germline loops: CDR1 SNHLY, CDR2 FYNNEI.

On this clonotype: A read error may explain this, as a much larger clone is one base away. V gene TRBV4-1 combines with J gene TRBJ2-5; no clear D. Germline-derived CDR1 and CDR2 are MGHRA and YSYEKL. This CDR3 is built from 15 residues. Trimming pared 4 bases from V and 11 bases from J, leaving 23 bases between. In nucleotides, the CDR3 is TGCGCCAGCAGCCGAAGAGAATTAGTGGCGAGTGAGCAGTACTTC. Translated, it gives CASSRRELVASEQYF.

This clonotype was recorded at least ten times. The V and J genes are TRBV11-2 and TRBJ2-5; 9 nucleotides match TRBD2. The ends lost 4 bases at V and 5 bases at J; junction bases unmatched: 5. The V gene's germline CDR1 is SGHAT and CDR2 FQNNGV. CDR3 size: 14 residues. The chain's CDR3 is CASSSGLARETQYF. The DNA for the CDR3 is TGTGCCAGCAGCTCGGGACTAGCCAGGGAGACCCAGTACTTC.